The subject of this entry is one T cell receptor beta chain. Its antigen is not identified. The sample originates from a study of PD-L1 blockade in urothelial cancer. At the level of the study: From about 2014, patients received atezolizumab, given as 1,200 mg intravenously every 3 weeks. Whole-study findings and limits: Lower pretreatment blood TCR clonality, under the median, predicted better survival, researchers reported.

Added to each PCR by spiking were synthetic TCR analog templates. Data came from immunoSEQ multiplex PCR; TCRdb stores just in-frame clones and leaves some out. The profile shows about 80,000 clones, 75% to 90% of them singletons. The germline V gene encodes CDR1 MDHEN and CDR2 SYDVKM. This CDR3 contains 17 residues. V lost 3 bases and J 0 bases, leaving 15 bases between the germline ends. The sequence came from a woman aged 65 to 85 with urothelial cancer. The V gene is TRBV28, the J gene TRBJ1-3; D not certain. The specimen was PBMCs, collected around atezolizumab (anti-PD-L1) treatment. This CDR3 is CASSFAGSDHSGNTIYF. The CDR3 nucleotides are TGTGCCAGCAGTTTCGCGGGTTCCGACCACTCTGGAAACACCATATATTTT.